This T cell receptor (beta chain) was identified during a study of early T cells in non-severe SARS-CoV-2 infection. TCRdb processed the 5' RACE reads anew with MiXCR; each CDR3 protein has one entry. The sample records some 56,000 distinct CDR3 sequences, over 13% being singletons. In its sample, this clonotype was seen a few times. What it binds is not known. Germline lookup yields CDR1 SGDLS and CDR2 YYNGEE. Trimming cost V 0 bases and J 0 bases, with 12 bases left between them. The CDR3 runs to 16 residues. Study outcomes and limitations: VDJdb matching, biased toward anti-spike CD8 responses, missed private and CD4 specificities.

The chain employs TRBV9 and TRBJ1-1, with D possibly TRBD1 on 5 matching bases. This TCR came from an adult who was a healthcare worker with PCR-confirmed SARS-CoV-2 infection or an uninfected control (not recorded which). The sequencing here drew on whole blood, taken at baseline. CDR3 bases: TGTGCCAGCAGCGTAGGGGCGACAGCCATGAACACTGAAGCTTTCTTT. Translated, it gives CASSVGATAMNTEAFF.